What follows are 12 T cell receptor beta chains derived from one specimen sequenced in a study of blood T cell repertoires in COVID-19 (dated by TCRdb to 2019 to 2021). Libraries were built with the immunoSEQ multiplex PCR assay. This is the immuneACCESS table as TCRdb keeps it, with only in-frame sequences that have V and J called. A part of the clones is gone; compared with another copy, unresolved V genes explain less than half, and the rest is unexplained. This sample has roughly 55,000 clones in its table, and almost 80% of those were observed once. The ten largest clones represent roughly 3.2% of the sample. Input material: peripheral blood. The receptors stem from a man in his sixties with acute or convalescent COVID-19.

The gene calls are TRBV6-5 and TRBJ1-5, with TRBD1 matching 7 bases. The V segment lost 5 bases and the J segment 0 bases; nucleotides outside the gene matches: 4. Germline loops: CDR1 MNHEY, CDR2 SVGAGI. CDR3 length equals 15 residues. In nucleotides, the CDR3 is TGTGCCAGCAGTAAACAGGGGTATAGCAATCAGCCCCAGCATTTT. Amino acids: CASSKQGYSNQPQHF.

In this sample, this clone turned up once. The V call is TRBV6-5, the J call TRBJ2-7, with 11 bases matching TRBD1. Germline CDR1 MNHEY, CDR2 SVGAGI. The CDR3 loop spans 14 amino acids. With 6 bases clipped from V and 2 bases from J, the junction kept 3 bases outside the gene matches. CDR3 nucleotides: TGTGCCAGCAGCCCGGGACAGGGGGCCTACGAGCAGTACTTC. Translation gives CASSPGQGAYEQYF.

This chain connects TRBV19 to TRBJ2-5; 8 bases fit TRBD1. V lost 7 bases, J lost 4 bases, and 8 bases stayed unmatched. This CDR3 contains 14 residues. Germline V CDR1 and CDR2: LNHDA, SQIVND (reference sequence). The CDR3 is CASNTGGFLETQYF. Here the CDR3 DNA reads TGTGCCAGTAATACAGGGGGTTTCCTAGAGACCCAGTACTTC. Variable domain in full (rest from reference TRBV19 and TRBJ2-5): DGGITQSPKYLFRKEGQNVTLSCEQNLNHDAMYWYRQDPGQGLRLIYYSQIVNDFQKGDIAEGYSVSREKKESFPLTVTSAQKNPTAFYLCASNTGGFLETQYFGPGTRLLVL.

The rearrangement joins TRBV5-1 to TRBJ1-1; tentative D call: TRBD1 (5 bases). The CDR3 is made up of 13 amino acids. V gave up 1 base and J gave up 7 bases, with 11 bases separating them. Germline assignment: CDR1 SGHRS and CDR2 YFSETQ. This CDR3 is CASSLQGTLEAFF. CDR3 bases: TGCGCCAGCAGCTTGCAGGGCACCCTTGAAGCTTTCTTT.

The CDR3 spells CASSPMGGFINEQFF. CDR3 sequence (DNA): TGTGCCAGCAGCCCTATGGGGGGGTTCATCAATGAGCAGTTCTTC. The chain combines TRBV9 with TRBJ2-1; 7 bases align to TRBD2. The CDR3 is 15 residues long. Germline values: CDR1 SGDLS, CDR2 YYNGEE. V gave up 4 bases and J gave up 6 bases; unmatched junction bases: 10.

This clone qualifies as medium-sized. The chain couples TRBV24-1 to TRBJ1-6; D gene ambiguous. Germline-derived CDR1 and CDR2 are KGHDR and SFDVKD. The length of the CDR3 is 13 residues. Trimming left V 0 bases short and J 9 bases short, with 5 bases between. The CDR3 bases are TGTGCCACCAGTGATTTGCCGGGTTCACCCCTCCACTTT. Encoded protein: CATSDLPGSPLHF.

This clone came up once. The chain combines TRBV6-5 with TRBJ1-1; D is possibly TRBD1 (6 bases). Germline V gene lookup returns CDR1 MNHEY and CDR2 SVGAGI. V was clipped by 6 bases and J by 1 base, with 12 bases between them. This CDR3 comprises 14 residues. The CDR3: CASRDKDRNTEAFF. The CDR3 DNA reads TGTGCCAGCAGGGACAAGGACAGGAACACTGAAGCTTTCTTT.

The rearrangement joins TRBV5-4 to TRBJ2-5, with D possibly TRBD2 on 5 matching bases. The CDR3 has 15 amino acids. The germline V gene encodes CDR1 SGHNT and CDR2 YYREEE (reference sequence). Trimming removed 1 base from V and 2 bases from J, with 12 bases in between. CDR3 sequence reads: CASSLTPGMQETQYF. CDR3 bases: TGTGCCAGCAGCTTGACCCCGGGAATGCAAGAGACCCAGTACTTC. The full variable domain, completed using reference TRBV5-4 and TRBJ2-5, is ETGVTQSPTHLIKTRGQQVTLRCSSQSGHNTVSWYQQALGQGPQFIFQYYREEENGRGNFPPRFSGLQFPNYSSELNVNALELDDSALYLCASSLTPGMQETQYFGPGTRLLVL.

The chain carries TRBV7-2 and TRBJ2-5, with D tentatively TRBD2 (5 bases). V shed 1 base and J shed 3 bases, with 12 bases lying between them. Germline CDR1 and CDR2: SGHTA and FQGNSA. CDR3 length: 15 residues. The CDR3 nucleotides are TGTGCCAGCAGCTTAGTTGCGGGTTGGGAAGAGACCCAGTACTTC. Protein: CASSLVAGWEETQYF.

The rearrangement links TRBV6-5 to TRBJ2-2; TRBD2 agrees at 10 bases. V dropped 10 bases and J dropped 5; count of bases not matched to a gene: 10. The CDR3 length is 15 residues. CDR1 MNHEY and CDR2 SVGAGI come from the germline V gene. This chain's CDR3 is CAITSGVPGTGELFF. In nucleotides, the CDR3 is TGTGCCATTACTAGCGGGGTTCCGGGTACCGGGGAGCTGTTTTTT.

J is TRBJ1-2 and V is TRBV7-9; D not certain. Germline loops: CDR1 SEHNR, CDR2 FQNEAQ (reference sequence). CDR3 length: 12 residues. Between the trimmed V and J ends, which lost 4 bases and 3 bases, there was a span of 6 bases. The CDR3: CASSSSYYGYTF. The CDR3 nucleotides read TGTGCCAGCAGCTCCTCTTACTATGGCTACACCTTC.

This clone has more than one count but fewer than ten. The gene calls are TRBV10-1 and TRBJ2-2; D ambiguous. Germline CDR1 is WNHNN and CDR2 is SYGVQD (reference sequence). V lost 2 bases, J lost 0 bases, and 10 bases lay in between. This CDR3 is built from 16 residues. The chain's CDR3 is CASSETPPANTGELFF. CDR3 coding DNA: TGCGCCAGCAGTGAGACCCCCCCAGCGAACACCGGGGAGCTGTTTTTT.